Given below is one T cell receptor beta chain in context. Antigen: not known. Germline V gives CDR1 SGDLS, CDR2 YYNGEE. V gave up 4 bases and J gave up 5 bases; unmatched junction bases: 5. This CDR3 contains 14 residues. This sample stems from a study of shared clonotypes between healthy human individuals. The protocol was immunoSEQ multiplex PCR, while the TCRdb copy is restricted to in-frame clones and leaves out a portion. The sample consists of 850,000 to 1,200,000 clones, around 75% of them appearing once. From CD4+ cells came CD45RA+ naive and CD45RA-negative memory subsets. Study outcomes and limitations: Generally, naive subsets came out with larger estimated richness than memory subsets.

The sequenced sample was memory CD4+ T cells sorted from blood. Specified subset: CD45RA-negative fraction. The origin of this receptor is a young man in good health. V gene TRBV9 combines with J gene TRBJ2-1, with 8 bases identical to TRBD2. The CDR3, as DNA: TGTGCCAGCAGCCCGGGACTAGGGGACAATGAGCAGTTCTTC. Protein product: CASSPGLGDNEQFF.